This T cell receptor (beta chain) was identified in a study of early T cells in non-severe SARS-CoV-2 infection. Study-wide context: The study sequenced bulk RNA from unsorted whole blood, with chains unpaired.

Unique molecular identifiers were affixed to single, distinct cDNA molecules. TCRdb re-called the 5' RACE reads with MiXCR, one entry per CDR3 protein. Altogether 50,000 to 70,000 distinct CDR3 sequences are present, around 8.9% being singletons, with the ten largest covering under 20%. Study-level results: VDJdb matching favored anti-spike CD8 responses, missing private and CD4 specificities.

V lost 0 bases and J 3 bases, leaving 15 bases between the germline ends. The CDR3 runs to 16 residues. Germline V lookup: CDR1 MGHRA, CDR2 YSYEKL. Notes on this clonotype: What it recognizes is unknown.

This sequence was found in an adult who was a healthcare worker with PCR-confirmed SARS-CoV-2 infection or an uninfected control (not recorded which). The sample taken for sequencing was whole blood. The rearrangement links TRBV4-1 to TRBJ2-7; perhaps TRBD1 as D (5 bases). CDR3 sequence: CASSQERVRGYYEQYF. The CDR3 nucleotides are TGCGCCAGCAGCCAAGAAAGGGTAAGGGGTTACTACGAGCAGTACTTC.